This TCR beta chain was observed in a study of shared clonotypes between healthy human individuals. Using immunoSEQ multiplex PCR, the repertoire was profiled, and TCRdb retains in-frame clones only, with some absent. The sample has some 1.1 million clones, roughly 77% seen once. The V gene's germline CDR1 is SGHRS and CDR2 YFSETQ. CDR3 length: 15 residues. V dropped 2 bases and J dropped 5 bases, with 16 bases sitting between them. The chain links TRBV5-1 to TRBJ1-2; D perhaps matches TRBD1 (5 bases). Sequenced sample: memory CD4+ T cells from PBMCs. Subset: CD45RA-negative fraction. The sequence derives from a man aged 18 to 30 in good health. Some clones in this sample may be carry-over from other donors' samples. The chain's CDR3 is CASSFETAYIYGYTF. The CDR3 DNA follows: TGCGCCAGCAGCTTTGAGACAGCGTACATTTATGGCTACACCTTC.